This TCR beta chain was identified during a study of graft-versus-host responses after intestinal transplantation. Regarding the study as a whole: The study associated peak circulating GvH clone levels with early post-transplant HvG declines. Present in recipient marrow, GvH clones included some that appeared first in ileum or blood.

A remark on this clone: What it binds is unknown.

V was pared by 2 bases and J by 3 bases, with 8 bases between. The length of the CDR3 is 14 residues. In germline, CDR1 is SGHTA, CDR2 FQGNSA. Generated by immunoSEQ multiplex PCR, the TCRdb table keeps only in-frame clones and is missing some. The top ten hold about 0.18% of the sample, which has about 130,000 clones, 92% seen once. The specimen comprised unstimulated CD4+ T cells sorted from spleen or lymph node cells, sampled before intestinal transplant. The clonotype was recovered from a human donor who received an intestinal transplant. The chain carries TRBV7-2 and TRBJ2-1, with TRBD2 as a possible D gene (5 bases). For the CDR3, the DNA is TGTGCCAGCAGCTTATTCGGGGTCTACAATGAGCAGTTCTTC. It encodes CASSLFGVYNEQFF.